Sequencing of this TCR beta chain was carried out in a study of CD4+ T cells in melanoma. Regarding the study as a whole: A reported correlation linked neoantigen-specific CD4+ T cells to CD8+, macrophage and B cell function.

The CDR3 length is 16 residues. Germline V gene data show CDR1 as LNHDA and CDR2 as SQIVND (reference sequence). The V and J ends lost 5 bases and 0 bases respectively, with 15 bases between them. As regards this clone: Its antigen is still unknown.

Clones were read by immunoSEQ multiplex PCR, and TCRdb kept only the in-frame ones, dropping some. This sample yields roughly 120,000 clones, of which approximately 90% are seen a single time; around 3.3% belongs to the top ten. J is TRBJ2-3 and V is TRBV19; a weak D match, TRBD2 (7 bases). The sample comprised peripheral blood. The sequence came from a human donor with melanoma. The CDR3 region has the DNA TGTGCCAGTAGTGGCGTAGGGGGGGCTAGCACAGATACGCAGTATTTT. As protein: CASSGVGGASTDTQYF.